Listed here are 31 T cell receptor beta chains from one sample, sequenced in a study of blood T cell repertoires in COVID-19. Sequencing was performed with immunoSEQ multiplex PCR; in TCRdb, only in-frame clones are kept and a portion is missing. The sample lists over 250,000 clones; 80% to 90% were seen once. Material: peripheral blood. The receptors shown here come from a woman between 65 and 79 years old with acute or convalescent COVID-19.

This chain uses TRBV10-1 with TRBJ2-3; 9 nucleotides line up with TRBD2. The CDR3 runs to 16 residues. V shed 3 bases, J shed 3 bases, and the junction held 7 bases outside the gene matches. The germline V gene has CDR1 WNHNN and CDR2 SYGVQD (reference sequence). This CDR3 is CASSDPRRGGTDTQYF. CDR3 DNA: TGCGCCAGCAGTGACCCTCGGCGGGGGGGAACAGATACGCAGTATTTT.

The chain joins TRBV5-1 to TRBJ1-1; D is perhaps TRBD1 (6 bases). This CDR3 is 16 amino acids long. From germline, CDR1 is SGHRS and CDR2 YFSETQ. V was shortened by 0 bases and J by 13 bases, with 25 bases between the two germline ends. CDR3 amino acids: CASSLDSMGQSSNGFF. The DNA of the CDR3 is TGCGCCAGCAGCTTGGATTCGATGGGACAATCGTCTAATGGTTTCTTT.

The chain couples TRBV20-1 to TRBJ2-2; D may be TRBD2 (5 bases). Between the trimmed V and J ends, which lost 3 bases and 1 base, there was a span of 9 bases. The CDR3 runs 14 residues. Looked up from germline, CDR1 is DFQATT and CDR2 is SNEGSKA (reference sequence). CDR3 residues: CSASVGGNTGELFF. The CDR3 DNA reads TGCAGTGCTAGTGTAGGAGGGAACACCGGGGAGCTGTTTTTT.

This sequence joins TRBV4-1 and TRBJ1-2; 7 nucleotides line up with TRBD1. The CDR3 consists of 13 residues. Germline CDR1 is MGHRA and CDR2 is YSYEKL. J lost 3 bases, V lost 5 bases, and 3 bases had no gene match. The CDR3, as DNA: TGCGCCAGCAGCGGACAGGTTGACTATGGCTACACCTTC. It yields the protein CASSGQVDYGYTF.

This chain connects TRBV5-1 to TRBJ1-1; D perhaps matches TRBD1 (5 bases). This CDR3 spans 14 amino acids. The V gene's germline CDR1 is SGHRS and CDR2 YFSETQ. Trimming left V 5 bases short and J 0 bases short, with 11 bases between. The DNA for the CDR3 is TGCGCCAGCAGTCAACAGGTCATGAACACTGAAGCTTTCTTT. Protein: CASSQQVMNTEAFF.

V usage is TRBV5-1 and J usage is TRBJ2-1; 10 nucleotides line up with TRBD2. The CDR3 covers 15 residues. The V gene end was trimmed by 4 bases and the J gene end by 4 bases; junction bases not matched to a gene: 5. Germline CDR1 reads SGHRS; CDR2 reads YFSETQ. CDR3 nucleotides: TGCGCCAGCAGCCGACCTAGCGGGGGTTACAATGAGCAGTTCTTC. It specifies CASSRPSGGYNEQFF.

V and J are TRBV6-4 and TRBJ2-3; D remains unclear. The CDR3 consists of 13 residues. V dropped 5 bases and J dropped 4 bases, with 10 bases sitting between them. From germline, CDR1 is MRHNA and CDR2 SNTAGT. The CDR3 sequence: CASSLKLSDTQYF. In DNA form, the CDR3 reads TGTGCCAGCAGTTTAAAGCTCTCAGATACGCAGTATTTT.

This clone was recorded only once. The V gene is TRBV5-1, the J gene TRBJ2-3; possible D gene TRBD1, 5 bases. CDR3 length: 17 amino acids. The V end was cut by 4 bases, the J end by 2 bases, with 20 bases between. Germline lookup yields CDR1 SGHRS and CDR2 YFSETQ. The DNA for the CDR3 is TGCGCCAGCAGCCATCGGGTAAGGTTGGGGCCCACAGATACGCAGTATTTT. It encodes CASSHRVRLGPTDTQYF.

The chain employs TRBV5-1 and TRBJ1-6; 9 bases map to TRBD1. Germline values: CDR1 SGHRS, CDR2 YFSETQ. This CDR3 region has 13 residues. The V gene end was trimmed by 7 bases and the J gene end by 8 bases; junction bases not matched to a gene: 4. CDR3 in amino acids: CASFRDRDSPLHF. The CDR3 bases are TGCGCCAGCTTCCGGGACAGGGATTCACCCCTCCACTTT.

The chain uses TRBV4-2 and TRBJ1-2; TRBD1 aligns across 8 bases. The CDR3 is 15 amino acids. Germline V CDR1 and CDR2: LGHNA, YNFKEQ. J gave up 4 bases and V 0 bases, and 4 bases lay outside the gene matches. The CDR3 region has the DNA TGTGCCAGCAGCCAAGAGCGGACAGGGCCCTATGGCTACACCTTC. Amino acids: CASSQERTGPYGYTF.

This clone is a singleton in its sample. CDR3 nucleotides: TGTGCCAGCAGTGACAACAGGGGGCAGCGAGCTTTCTTT. Its translation is CASSDNRGQRAFF. This chain uses TRBV2 with TRBJ1-1; 9 nucleotides match TRBD1. Germline V lookup: CDR1 SNHLY, CDR2 FYNNEI. This CDR3 region has 13 residues. The ends lost 3 bases at V and 10 bases at J; junction bases unmatched: 6.

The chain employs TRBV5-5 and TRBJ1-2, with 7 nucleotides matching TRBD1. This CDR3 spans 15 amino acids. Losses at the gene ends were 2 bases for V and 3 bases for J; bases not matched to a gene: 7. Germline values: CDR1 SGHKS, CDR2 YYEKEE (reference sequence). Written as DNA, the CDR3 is TGTGCCAGCAGCTTTACCGGACAGGCCCACTATGGCTACACCTTC. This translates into CASSFTGQAHYGYTF.

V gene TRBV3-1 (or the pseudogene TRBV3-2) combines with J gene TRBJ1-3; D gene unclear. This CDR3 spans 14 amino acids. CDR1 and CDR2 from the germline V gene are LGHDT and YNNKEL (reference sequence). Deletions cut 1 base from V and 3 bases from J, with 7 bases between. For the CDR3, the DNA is TGTGCCAGCAGCCAAGTCGGGGTTGGAAACACCATATATTTT. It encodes CASSQVGVGNTIYF.

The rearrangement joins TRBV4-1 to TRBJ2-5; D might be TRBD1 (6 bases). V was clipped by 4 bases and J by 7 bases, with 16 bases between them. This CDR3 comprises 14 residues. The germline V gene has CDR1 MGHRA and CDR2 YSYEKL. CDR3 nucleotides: TGCGCCAGCAGCCGCGGACAGTGGGGCTGGACCCAGTACTTC. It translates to CASSRGQWGWTQYF.

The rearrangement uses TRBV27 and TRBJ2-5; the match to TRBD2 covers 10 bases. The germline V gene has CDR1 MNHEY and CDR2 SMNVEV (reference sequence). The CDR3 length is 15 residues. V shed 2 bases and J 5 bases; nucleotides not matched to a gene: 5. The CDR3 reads CASSLKRGGRETQYF. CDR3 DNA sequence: TGTGCCAGCAGTTTAAAGCGGGGGGGCCGGGAGACCCAGTACTTC.

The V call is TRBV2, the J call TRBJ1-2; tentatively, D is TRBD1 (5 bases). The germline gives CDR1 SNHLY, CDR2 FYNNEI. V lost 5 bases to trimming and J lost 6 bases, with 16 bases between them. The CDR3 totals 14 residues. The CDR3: CASSPRDRLNGYTF. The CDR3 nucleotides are TGTGCCAGCAGTCCCAGAGACAGATTAAATGGCTACACCTTC.

The DNA for the CDR3 is TGTGCCAGCAGCTTCCCCCCTAGCGGGGGAAGAAACATTCAGTACTTC. Protein product: CASSFPPSGGRNIQYF. The chain uses TRBV7-9 and TRBJ2-4, with 10 bases fitting TRBD2. The CDR3 covers 16 residues. Germline V lookup: CDR1 SEHNR, CDR2 FQNEAQ (reference sequence). The trim removed 3 bases at V and 6 bases at J, leaving 8 bases unmatched. The full variable domain, with the rest looked up from reference TRBV7-9 and TRBJ2-4, is DTGVSQNPRHKITKRGQNVTFRCDPISEHNRLYWYRQTLGQGPEFLTYFQNEAQLEKSRLLSDRFSAERPKGSFSTLEIQRTEQGDSAMYLCASSFPPSGGRNIQYFGAGTRLSVL.

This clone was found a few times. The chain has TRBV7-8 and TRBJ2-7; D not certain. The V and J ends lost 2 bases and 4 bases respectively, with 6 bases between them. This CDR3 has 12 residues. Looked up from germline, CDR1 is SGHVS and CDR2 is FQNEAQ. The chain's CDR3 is CASSLSGYEQYF. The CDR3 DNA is TGTGCCAGCAGCTTATCCGGGTACGAGCAGTACTTC.

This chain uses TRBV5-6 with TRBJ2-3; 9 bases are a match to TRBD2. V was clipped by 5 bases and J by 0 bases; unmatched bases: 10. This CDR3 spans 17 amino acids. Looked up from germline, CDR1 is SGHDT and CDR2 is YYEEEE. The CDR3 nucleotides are TGTGCCAGCAGACCCTGGGCCCTAGCGGGAAGCACAGATACGCAGTATTTT. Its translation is CASRPWALAGSTDTQYF.

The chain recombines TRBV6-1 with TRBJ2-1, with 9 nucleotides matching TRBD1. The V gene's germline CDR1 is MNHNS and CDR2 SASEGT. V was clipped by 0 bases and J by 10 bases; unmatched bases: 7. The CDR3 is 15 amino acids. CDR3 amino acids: CASSEAGTGFWEQFF. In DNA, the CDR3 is TGTGCCAGCAGTGAAGCCGGGACAGGGTTTTGGGAGCAGTTCTTC.

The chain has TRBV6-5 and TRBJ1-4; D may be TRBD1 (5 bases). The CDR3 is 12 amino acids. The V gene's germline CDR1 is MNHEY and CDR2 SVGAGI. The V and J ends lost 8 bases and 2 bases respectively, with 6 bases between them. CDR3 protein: CASGGTNEKLFF. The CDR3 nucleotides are TGTGCCAGCGGGGGGACTAATGAAAAACTGTTTTTT.

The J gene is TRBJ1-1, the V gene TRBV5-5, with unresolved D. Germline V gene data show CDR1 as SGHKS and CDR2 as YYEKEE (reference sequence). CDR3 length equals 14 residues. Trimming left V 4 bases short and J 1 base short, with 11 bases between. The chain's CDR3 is CASSPGGWNTEAFF. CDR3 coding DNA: TGTGCCAGCAGCCCCGGCGGATGGAACACTGAAGCTTTCTTT.

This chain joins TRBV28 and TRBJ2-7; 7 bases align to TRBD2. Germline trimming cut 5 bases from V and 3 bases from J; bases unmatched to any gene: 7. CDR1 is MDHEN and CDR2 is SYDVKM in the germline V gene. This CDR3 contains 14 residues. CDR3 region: CASSVGAGIYEQYF. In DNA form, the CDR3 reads TGTGCCAGCAGTGTCGGAGCGGGGATCTACGAGCAGTACTTC.

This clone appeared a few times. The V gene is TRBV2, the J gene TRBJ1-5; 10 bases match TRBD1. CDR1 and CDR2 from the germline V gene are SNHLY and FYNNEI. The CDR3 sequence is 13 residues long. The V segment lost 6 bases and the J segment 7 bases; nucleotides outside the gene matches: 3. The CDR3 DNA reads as TGTGCCAGCAGGGGGACAGGGGAACAGCCCCAGCATTTT. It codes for CASRGTGEQPQHF.

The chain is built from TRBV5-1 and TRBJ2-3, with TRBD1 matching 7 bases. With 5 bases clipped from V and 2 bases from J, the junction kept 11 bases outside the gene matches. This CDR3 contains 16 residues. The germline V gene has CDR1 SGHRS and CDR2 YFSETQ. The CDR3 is CASSLSGDSNTDTQYF. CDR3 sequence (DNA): TGCGCCAGCAGTTTGTCCGGGGACAGCAACACAGATACGCAGTATTTT.

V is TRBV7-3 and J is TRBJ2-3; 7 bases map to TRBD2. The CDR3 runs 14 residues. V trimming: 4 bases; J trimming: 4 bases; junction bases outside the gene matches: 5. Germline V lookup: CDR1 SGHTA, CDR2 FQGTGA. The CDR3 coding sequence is TGTGCCAGCAGCTCCAACCGGGGGGCAGATACGCAGTATTTT. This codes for CASSSNRGADTQYF.

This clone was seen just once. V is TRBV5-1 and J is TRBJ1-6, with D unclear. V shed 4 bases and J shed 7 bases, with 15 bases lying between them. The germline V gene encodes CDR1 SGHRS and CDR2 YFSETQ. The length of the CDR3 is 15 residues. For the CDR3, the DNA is TGCGCCAGCAGCCCTCGAACGGGGTCCAATTCACCCCTCCACTTT. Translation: CASSPRTGSNSPLHF. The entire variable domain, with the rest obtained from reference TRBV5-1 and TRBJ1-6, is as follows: KAGVTQTPRYLIKTRGQQVTLSCSPISGHRSVSWYQQTPGQGLQFLFEYFSETQRNKGNFPGRFSGRQFSNSRSEMNVSTLELGDSALYLCASSPRTGSNSPLHFGNGTRLTVT.

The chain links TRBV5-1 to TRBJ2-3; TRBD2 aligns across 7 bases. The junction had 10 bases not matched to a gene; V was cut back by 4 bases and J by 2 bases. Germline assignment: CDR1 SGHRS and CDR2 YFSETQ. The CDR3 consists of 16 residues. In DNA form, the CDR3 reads TGCGCCAGCAGCCTTCGGGCAGGGAGGGCCACAGATACGCAGTATTTT. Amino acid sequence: CASSLRAGRATDTQYF.

Here the CDR3 reads CASSDAILQANTEAFF. DNA of the CDR3: TGTGCCAGCAGTGACGCCATTCTACAGGCAAACACTGAAGCTTTCTTT. V gene TRBV2 combines with J gene TRBJ1-1, with D possibly TRBD1 on 5 matching bases. Germline V gives CDR1 SNHLY, CDR2 FYNNEI. Deletions cut 3 bases from V and 2 bases from J, with 16 bases between. CDR3 length equals 16 residues.

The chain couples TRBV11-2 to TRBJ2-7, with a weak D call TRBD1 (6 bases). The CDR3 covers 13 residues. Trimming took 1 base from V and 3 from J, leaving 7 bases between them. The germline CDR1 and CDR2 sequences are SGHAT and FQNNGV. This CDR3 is CASSLGQVYEQYF. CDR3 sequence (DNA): TGTGCCAGCAGCTTAGGACAGGTCTACGAGCAGTACTTC.

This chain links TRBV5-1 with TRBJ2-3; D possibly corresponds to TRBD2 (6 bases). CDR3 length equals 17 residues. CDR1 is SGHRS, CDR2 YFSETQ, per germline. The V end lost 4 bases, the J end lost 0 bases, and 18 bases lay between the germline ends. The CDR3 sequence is CASSLEWFAGSTDTQYF. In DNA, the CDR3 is TGCGCCAGCAGCCTGGAGTGGTTTGCGGGGAGCACAGATACGCAGTATTTT.